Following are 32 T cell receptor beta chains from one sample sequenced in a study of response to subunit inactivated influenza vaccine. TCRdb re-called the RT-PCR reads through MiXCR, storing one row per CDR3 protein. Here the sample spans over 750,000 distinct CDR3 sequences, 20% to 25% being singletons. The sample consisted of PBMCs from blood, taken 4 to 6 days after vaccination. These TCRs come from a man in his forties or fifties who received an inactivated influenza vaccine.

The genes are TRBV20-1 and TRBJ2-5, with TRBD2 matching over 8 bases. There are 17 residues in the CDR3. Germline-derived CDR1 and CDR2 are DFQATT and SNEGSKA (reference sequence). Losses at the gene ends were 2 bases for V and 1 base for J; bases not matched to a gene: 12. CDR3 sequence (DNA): TGCAGTGCTAGACCCCCGGGGGGAGCGGGAGTCCAAGAGACCCAGTACTTC. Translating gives CSARPPGGAGVQETQYF.

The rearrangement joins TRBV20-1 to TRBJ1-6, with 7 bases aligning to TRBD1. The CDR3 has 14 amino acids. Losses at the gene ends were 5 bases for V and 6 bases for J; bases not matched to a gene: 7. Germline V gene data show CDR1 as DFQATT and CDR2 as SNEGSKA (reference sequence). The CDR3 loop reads CSAVRTGFNSPLHF. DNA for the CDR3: TGCAGTGCTGTAAGGACAGGATTTAATTCACCCCTCCACTTT.

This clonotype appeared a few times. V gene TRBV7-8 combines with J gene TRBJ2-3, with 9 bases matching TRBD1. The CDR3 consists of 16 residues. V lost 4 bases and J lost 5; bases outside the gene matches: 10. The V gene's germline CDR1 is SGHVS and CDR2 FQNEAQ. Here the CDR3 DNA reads TGTGCCAGCAGCTCAGAACAGGGGGCTTTGGTAGATACGCAGTATTTT. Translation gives CASSSEQGALVDTQYF.

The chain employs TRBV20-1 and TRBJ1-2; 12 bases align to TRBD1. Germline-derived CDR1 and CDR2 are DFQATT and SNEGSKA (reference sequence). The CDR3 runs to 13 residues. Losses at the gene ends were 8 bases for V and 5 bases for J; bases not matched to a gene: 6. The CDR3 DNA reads TGCAGTCCGCGGGGACAGGGGGCGTATGGCTACACCTTC. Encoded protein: CSPRGQGAYGYTF.

As DNA, the CDR3 is TGTGCCAGCAGCCCAGGACAGCTTAGCAATCAGCCCCAGCATTTT. As protein: CASSPGQLSNQPQHF. The V gene is TRBV7-2, the J gene TRBJ1-5; D is perhaps TRBD1 (6 bases). Germline lookup yields CDR1 SGHTA and CDR2 FQGNSA. V was trimmed by 5 bases and J by 0 bases, leaving 11 bases between them. This CDR3 comprises 15 residues. The variable domain in full, completed from reference TRBV7-2 and TRBJ1-5, reads GAGVSQSPSNKVTEKGKDVELRCDPISGHTALYWYRQSLGQGLEFLIYFQGNSAPDKSGLPSDRFSAERTGGSVSTLTIQRTQQEDSAVYLCASSPGQLSNQPQHFGDGTRLSIL.

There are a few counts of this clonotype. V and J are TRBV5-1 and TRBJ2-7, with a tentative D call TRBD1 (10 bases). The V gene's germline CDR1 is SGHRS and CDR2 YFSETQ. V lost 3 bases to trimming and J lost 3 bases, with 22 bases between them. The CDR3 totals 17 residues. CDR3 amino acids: CASSWTGGGTSIYEQYF. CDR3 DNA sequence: TGCGCCAGCAGCTGGACAGGGGGAGGGACTAGCATCTACGAGCAGTACTTC.

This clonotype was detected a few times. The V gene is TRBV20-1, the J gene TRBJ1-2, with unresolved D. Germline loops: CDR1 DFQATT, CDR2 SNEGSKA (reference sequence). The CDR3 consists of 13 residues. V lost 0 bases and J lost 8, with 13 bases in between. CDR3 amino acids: CSARDRAGGGYTF. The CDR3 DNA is TGCAGTGCTAGAGATCGTGCGGGTGGGGGCTACACCTTC.

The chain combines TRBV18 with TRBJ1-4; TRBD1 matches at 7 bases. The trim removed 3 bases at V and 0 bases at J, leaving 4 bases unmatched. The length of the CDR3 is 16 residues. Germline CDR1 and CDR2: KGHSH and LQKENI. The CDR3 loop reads CASSPMGTATNEKLFF. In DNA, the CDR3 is TGTGCCAGCTCACCTATGGGGACAGCAACTAATGAAAAACTGTTTTTT.

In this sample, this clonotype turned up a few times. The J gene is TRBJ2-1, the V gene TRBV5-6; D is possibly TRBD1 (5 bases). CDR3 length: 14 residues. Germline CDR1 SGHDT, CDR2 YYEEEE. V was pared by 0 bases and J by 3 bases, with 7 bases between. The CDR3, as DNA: TGTGCCAGCAGCTTGGGACAGTACTACAATGAGCAGTTCTTC. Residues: CASSLGQYYNEQFF.

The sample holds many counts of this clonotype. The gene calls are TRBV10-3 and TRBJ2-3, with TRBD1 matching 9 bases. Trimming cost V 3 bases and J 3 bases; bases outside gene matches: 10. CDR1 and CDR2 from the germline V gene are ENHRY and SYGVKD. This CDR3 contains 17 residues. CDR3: CAISDPQGGQGTDTQYF. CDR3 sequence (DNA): TGTGCCATCAGTGATCCCCAAGGGGGACAGGGAACAGATACGCAGTATTTT.

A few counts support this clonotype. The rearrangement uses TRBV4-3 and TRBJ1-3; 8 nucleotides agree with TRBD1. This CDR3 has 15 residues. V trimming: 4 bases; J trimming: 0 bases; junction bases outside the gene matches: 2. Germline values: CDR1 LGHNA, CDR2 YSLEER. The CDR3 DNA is TGCGCCAGCAGCCGGGGACAGGCCTCTGGAAACACCATATATTTT. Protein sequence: CASSRGQASGNTIYF.

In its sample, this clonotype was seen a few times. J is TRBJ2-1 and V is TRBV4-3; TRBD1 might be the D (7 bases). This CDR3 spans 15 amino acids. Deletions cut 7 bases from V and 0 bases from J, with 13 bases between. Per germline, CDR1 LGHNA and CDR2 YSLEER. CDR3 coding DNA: TGCGCCAGCAAGTCGCGGGACAGCTCCTACAATGAGCAGTTCTTC. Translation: CASKSRDSSYNEQFF.

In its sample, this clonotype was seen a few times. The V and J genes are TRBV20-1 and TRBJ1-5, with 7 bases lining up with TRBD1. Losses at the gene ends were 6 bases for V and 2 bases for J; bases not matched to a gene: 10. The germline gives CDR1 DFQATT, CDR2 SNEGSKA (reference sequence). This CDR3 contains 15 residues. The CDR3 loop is CSANHRGTGNQPQHF. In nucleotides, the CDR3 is TGCAGTGCCAACCACAGGGGTACTGGCAATCAGCCCCAGCATTTT.

The CDR3 DNA sequence: TGCGCCAGCAGCTTGGGGGGCCCCGGCTATGGCTACACCTTC. It yields the protein CASSLGGPGYGYTF. The chain uses TRBV5-1 and TRBJ1-2; perhaps TRBD1 as D (5 bases). CDR1 is SGHRS, CDR2 YFSETQ, per germline. V was trimmed by 0 bases and J by 4 bases, leaving 10 bases between them. CDR3 length equals 14 residues.

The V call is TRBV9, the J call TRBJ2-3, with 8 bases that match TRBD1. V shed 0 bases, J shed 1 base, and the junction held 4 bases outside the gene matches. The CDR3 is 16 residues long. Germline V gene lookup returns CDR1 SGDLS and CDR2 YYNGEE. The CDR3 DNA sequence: TGTGCCAGCAGCGTAGTTCCAGGGGGCGGCACAGATACGCAGTATTTT. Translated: CASSVVPGGGTDTQYF.

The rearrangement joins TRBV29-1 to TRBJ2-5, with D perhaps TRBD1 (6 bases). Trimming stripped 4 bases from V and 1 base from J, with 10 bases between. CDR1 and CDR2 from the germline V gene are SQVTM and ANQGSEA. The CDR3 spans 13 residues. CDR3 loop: CSVAWGLQETQYF. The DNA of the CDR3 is TGCAGCGTTGCCTGGGGGCTCCAAGAGACCCAGTACTTC.

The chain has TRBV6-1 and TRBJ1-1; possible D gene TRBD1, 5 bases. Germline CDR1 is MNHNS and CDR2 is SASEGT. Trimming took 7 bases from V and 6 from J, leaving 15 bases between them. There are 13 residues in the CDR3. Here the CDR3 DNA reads TGTGCCAGCATCAAAGGGGATGACGCTGAAGCTTTCTTT. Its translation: CASIKGDDAEAFF.

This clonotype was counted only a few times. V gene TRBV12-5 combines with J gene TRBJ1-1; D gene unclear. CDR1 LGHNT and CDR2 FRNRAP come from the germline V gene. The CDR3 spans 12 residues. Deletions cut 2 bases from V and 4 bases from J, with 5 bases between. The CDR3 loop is CASGLSGTEAFF. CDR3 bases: TGTGCTAGTGGTTTGAGTGGCACTGAAGCTTTCTTT.

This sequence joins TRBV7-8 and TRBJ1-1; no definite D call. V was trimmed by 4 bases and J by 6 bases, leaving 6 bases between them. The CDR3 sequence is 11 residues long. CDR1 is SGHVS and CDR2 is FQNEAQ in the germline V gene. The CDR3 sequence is CASSSFAEAFF. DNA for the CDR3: TGTGCCAGCAGCTCTTTCGCTGAAGCTTTCTTT.

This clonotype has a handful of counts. The CDR3 DNA is TGCGCCAGCAGCTTGGATCTCGCCTTTAATGAAAAACTGTTTTTT. Its protein product is CASSLDLAFNEKLFF. V gene TRBV5-1 combines with J gene TRBJ1-4; D remains unclear. Germline lookup yields CDR1 SGHRS and CDR2 YFSETQ. The CDR3 runs 15 residues. Trimming removed 0 bases from V and 4 bases from J, with 10 bases in between.

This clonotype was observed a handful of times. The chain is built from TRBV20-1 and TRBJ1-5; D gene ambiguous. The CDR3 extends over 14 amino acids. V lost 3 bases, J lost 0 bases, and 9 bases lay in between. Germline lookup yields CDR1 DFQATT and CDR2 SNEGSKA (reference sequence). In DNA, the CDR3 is TGCAGTGCTAGCCTGACACTTAGCAATCAGCCCCAGCATTTT. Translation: CSASLTLSNQPQHF.

The CDR3 DNA follows: TGTGCCAGTACCCCCTGGACAAAGATGAACACTGAAGCTTTCTTT. Amino acids: CASTPWTKMNTEAFF. V usage is TRBV19 and J usage is TRBJ1-1; maybe TRBD1 (5 bases). The length of the CDR3 is 15 residues. Germline V lookup: CDR1 LNHDA, CDR2 SQIVND (reference sequence). Trimming cost V 7 bases and J 0 bases, with 15 bases left between them.

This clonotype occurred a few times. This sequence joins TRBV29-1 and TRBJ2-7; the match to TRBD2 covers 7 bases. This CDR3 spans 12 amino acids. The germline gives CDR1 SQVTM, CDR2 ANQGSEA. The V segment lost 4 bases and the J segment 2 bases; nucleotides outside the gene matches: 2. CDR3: CSVASGAYEQYF. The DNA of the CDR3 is TGCAGCGTTGCCAGCGGGGCCTACGAGCAGTACTTC.

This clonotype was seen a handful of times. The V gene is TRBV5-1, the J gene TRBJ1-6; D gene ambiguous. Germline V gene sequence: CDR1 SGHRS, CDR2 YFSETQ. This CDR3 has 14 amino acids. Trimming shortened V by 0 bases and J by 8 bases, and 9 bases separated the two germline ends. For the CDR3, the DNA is TGCGCCAGCAGCTTGGAATTGGAGCATTCACCCCTCCACTTT. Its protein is CASSLELEHSPLHF.

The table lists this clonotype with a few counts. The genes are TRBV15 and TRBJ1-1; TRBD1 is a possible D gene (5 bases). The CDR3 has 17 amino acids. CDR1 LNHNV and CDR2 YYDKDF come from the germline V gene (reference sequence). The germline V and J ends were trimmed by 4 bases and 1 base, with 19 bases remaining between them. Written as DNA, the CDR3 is TGTGCCACCAGCAAAACGGCTCGGGGCACGGCGAACACTGAAGCTTTCTTT. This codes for CATSKTARGTANTEAFF.

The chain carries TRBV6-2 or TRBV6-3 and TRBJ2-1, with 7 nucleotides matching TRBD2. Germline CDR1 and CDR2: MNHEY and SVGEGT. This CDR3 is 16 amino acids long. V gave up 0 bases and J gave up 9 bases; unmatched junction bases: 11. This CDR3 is CASSYSGGGPVFEQFF. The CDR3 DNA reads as TGTGCCAGCAGTTACTCGGGGGGAGGGCCTGTATTTGAGCAGTTCTTC.

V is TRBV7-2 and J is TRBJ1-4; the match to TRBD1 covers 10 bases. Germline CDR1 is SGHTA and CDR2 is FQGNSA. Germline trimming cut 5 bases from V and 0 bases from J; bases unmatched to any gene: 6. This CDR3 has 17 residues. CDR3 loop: CASSEDRGSATNEKLFF. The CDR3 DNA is TGTGCCAGCAGCGAGGACAGGGGGAGTGCAACTAATGAAAAACTGTTTTTT.

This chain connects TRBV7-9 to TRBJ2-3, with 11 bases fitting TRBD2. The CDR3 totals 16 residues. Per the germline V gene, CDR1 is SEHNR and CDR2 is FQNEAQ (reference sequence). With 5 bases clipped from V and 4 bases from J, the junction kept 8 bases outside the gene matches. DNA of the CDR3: TGTGCCAGCAGCGAATATAGCGGGGGGGCTTCAGATACGCAGTATTTT. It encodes CASSEYSGGASDTQYF. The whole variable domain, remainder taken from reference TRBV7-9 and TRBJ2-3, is DTGVSQNPRHKITKRGQNVTFRCDPISEHNRLYWYRQTLGQGPEFLTYFQNEAQLEKSRLLSDRFSAERPKGSFSTLEIQRTEQGDSAMYLCASSEYSGGASDTQYFGPGTRLTVL.

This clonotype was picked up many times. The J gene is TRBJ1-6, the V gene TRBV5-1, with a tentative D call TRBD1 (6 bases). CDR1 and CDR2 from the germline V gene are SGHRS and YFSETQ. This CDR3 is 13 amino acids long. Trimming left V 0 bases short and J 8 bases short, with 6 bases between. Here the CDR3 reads CASSLGQDSPLHF. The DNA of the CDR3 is TGCGCCAGCAGCTTGGGACAGGATTCACCCCTCCACTTT. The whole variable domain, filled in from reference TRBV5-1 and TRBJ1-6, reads KAGVTQTPRYLIKTRGQQVTLSCSPISGHRSVSWYQQTPGQGLQFLFEYFSETQRNKGNFPGRFSGRQFSNSRSEMNVSTLELGDSALYLCASSLGQDSPLHFGNGTRLTVT.

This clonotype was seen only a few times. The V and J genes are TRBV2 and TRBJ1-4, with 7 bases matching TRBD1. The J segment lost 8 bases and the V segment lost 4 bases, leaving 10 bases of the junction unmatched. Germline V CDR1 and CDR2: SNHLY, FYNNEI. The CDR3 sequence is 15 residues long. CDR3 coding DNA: TGTGCCAGCAGTGCCTTGGGACAGACGAGCGAAAAACTGTTTTTT. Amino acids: CASSALGQTSEKLFF.

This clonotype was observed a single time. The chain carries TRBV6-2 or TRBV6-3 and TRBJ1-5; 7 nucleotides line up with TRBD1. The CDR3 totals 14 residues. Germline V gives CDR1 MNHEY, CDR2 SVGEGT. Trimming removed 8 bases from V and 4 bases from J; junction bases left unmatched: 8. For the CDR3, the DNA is TGTGCCAGCGGGGCAGGGGGACAAAATCAGCCCCAGCATTTT. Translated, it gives CASGAGGQNQPQHF.

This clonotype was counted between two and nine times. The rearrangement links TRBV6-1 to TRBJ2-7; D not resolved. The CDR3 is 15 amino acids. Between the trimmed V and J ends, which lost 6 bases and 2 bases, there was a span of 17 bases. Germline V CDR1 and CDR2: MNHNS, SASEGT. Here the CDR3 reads CASRLNADLPYEQYF. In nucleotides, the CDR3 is TGTGCCAGCAGGCTAAACGCGGACCTCCCCTACGAGCAGTACTTC.